Listed below are T cell receptor beta chains from one sample, sequenced in a study of radiotherapy plus CTLA-4 blockade in lung cancer. Some clones are missing from TCRdb's copy, which holds only in-frame ones; the method was immunoSEQ multiplex PCR. The repertoire has tens of thousands of clones, almost 85% of them found once; the top ten carry more than 4%. The sample in question was peripheral blood, obtained from a patient treated with radiotherapy plus ipilimumab. The receptors were gathered from a human donor with non-small cell lung cancer whose response to radiotherapy plus ipilimumab could not be evaluated. The CDR3 runs from the conserved cysteine through the conserved F or W. The order of the fields is D gene, J gene, V gene, clone size, CDR3 DNA, CDR3 protein. The D gene is left open where the match is weak. The size of a clone is reported for some rows only, either as once, few or many, or as a class for expanded clones.

d_gene: -; j_gene: TRBJ2-7; v_gene: TRBV27; abundance: few; CDR3nt: TGTGCCAGCGAGCGCTTGGGGAGCAACGAGCAGTACTTC; CDR3aa: CASERLGSNEQYF
d_gene: -; j_gene: TRBJ2-6; v_gene: TRBV19; abundance: -; CDR3nt: TGTGCCAGTAGACATAACAGGGCCGGTGGGGCCAACGTCCTGACTTTC; CDR3aa: CASRHNRAGGANVLTF
d_gene: TRBD1; j_gene: TRBJ2-7; v_gene: TRBV19; abundance: -; CDR3nt: TGTGCCAGTAATAACAGGGGGCTTGAGCAGTACTTC; CDR3aa: CASNNRGLEQYF
d_gene: TRBD2; j_gene: TRBJ2-3; v_gene: TRBV10-3; abundance: -; CDR3nt: TGTGCCATCAGTGAAGGCATACTAGCGGGGTACACAGATACGCAGTATTTT; CDR3aa: CAISEGILAGYTDTQYF
d_gene: -; j_gene: TRBJ2-1; v_gene: TRBV21-1; abundance: once; CDR3nt: TGTGCCAGCAGCAAAGCGCTCAAGCGGGCCAACAATGAGCAGTTCTTC; CDR3aa: CASSKALKRANNEQFF
d_gene: -; j_gene: TRBJ2-1; v_gene: TRBV27; abundance: -; CDR3nt: TGTGCCAGCAGTTTCTGGAGCACATCTAGCTCCTACAATGAGCAGTTCTTC; CDR3aa: CASSFWSTSSSYNEQFF
d_gene: -; j_gene: TRBJ1-2; v_gene: TRBV2; abundance: -; CDR3nt: TGTGCCAGGGGGGGGGACACAGGAACCCGCTATGGCTACACCTTC; CDR3aa: CARGGDTGTRYGYTF
d_gene: TRBD2; j_gene: TRBJ2-1; v_gene: TRBV7-3; abundance: -; CDR3nt: TGTGCCAGCAGCTTATTTACTAGCGGGAGTGATGAGCAGTTCTTC; CDR3aa: CASSLFTSGSDEQFF
d_gene: -; j_gene: TRBJ2-5; v_gene: TRBV2; abundance: -; CDR3nt: TGTGCCAGCAGTACTCCCCTAGGAGGAGAGGAGACCCAGTACTTC; CDR3aa: CASSTPLGGEETQYF
d_gene: -; j_gene: TRBJ2-3; v_gene: TRBV19; abundance: -; CDR3nt: TGTGCCAGTAGTATGGGGGGGGCGAGCACAGATACGCAGTATTTT; CDR3aa: CASSMGGASTDTQYF
d_gene: -; j_gene: TRBJ1-2; v_gene: TRBV4-1; abundance: -; CDR3nt: TGCGCCAGCAGCCAAGATTCGGGGGGCAACAACTATGGCTACACCTTC; CDR3aa: CASSQDSGGNNYGYTF
d_gene: TRBD1; j_gene: TRBJ1-4; v_gene: TRBV6-6; abundance: -; CDR3nt: TGTGCCAGCAGTCGCCAGACAGGGCGGGAAGAAAAACTGTTTTTT; CDR3aa: CASSRQTGREEKLFF
d_gene: TRBD1; j_gene: TRBJ1-4; v_gene: TRBV10-3; abundance: -; CDR3nt: TGTGCCATCAGGGAGACAGGGGAGAAGGAAAAACTGTTTTTT; CDR3aa: CAIRETGEKEKLFF
d_gene: TRBD1; j_gene: TRBJ1-1; v_gene: TRBV7-9; abundance: -; CDR3nt: TGTGCCAGCAGCGCACAGGGGGGGAACACTGAAGCTTTCTTT; CDR3aa: CASSAQGGNTEAFF
d_gene: TRBD2; j_gene: TRBJ2-1; v_gene: TRBV5-1; abundance: -; CDR3nt: TGCGCCAGCAGCCTGACTAGCGGGAGCTCGGGTGAGCAGTTCTTC; CDR3aa: CASSLTSGSSGEQFF
d_gene: TRBD1; j_gene: TRBJ2-1; v_gene: TRBV7-2; abundance: -; CDR3nt: TGTGCCAGCAGCTCAGGGGGCCGGACAAGAGAGCAGTTCTTC; CDR3aa: CASSSGGRTREQFF
d_gene: -; j_gene: TRBJ2-1; v_gene: TRBV7-9; abundance: -; CDR3nt: TGTGCCAGCAGTTCAGGGGGGTACTACAATGAGCAGTTCTTC; CDR3aa: CASSSGGYYNEQFF
d_gene: TRBD1; j_gene: TRBJ1-1; v_gene: TRBV29-1; abundance: few; CDR3nt: TGCAGCGTGGTGGGGACAGTCCCTGAAGCTTTCTTT; CDR3aa: CSVVGTVPEAFF
d_gene: -; j_gene: TRBJ2-7; v_gene: TRBV4-2; abundance: -; CDR3nt: TGTGCCAGCAGCGGAGGGACGGTATCCTACGAGCAGTACTTC; CDR3aa: CASSGGTVSYEQYF
d_gene: TRBD1; j_gene: TRBJ2-7; v_gene: TRBV5-1; abundance: -; CDR3nt: TGCGCCAGCAGCTTCCAGGGGGCGCATCCTTTTTACGAGCAGTACTTC; CDR3aa: CASSFQGAHPFYEQYF
d_gene: -; j_gene: TRBJ2-4; v_gene: TRBV7-2; abundance: once; CDR3nt: TGTGCCAGCAGCACCCGGACATTAGCCAAAAACATTCAGTACTTC; CDR3aa: CASSTRTLAKNIQYF
d_gene: -; j_gene: TRBJ1-5; v_gene: TRBV12-5; abundance: -; CDR3nt: TGTGCTAGTGCTCTAGACCCCTTCACATACAGGGTTCGCAATCAGCCCCAGCATTTT; CDR3aa: CASALDPFTYRVRNQPQHF
d_gene: TRBD1; j_gene: TRBJ2-7; v_gene: TRBV5-1; abundance: -; CDR3nt: TGCGCCAGCAGCTTGGAAACAGGGGAGACCTACGAGCAGTACTTC; CDR3aa: CASSLETGETYEQYF
d_gene: TRBD1; j_gene: TRBJ2-1; v_gene: TRBV27; abundance: -; CDR3nt: TGTGCCAGCAGTTTAAAGGGACAGTTAACGCGTGAGCAGTTCTTC; CDR3aa: CASSLKGQLTREQFF
d_gene: TRBD2; j_gene: TRBJ2-5; v_gene: TRBV4-2; abundance: -; CDR3nt: TGTGCCAGCAGCCAAGACCCAGCGGGAGTAGAGACCCAGTACTTC; CDR3aa: CASSQDPAGVETQYF
d_gene: -; j_gene: TRBJ1-1; v_gene: TRBV4-1; abundance: few; CDR3nt: TGCGCCAGCAGCCAAGACGGGAACACTGAAGCTTTCTTT; CDR3aa: CASSQDGNTEAFF
d_gene: -; j_gene: TRBJ1-5; v_gene: TRBV28; abundance: -; CDR3nt: TGTGCCAGCATCAACGGGGGGGCCAATCAGCCCCAGCATTTT; CDR3aa: CASINGGANQPQHF
d_gene: -; j_gene: TRBJ2-7; v_gene: TRBV6-1; abundance: -; CDR3nt: TGTGCCAGCGAACGGGACTCCGCCTCCTACGAGCAGTACTTC; CDR3aa: CASERDSASYEQYF
d_gene: -; j_gene: TRBJ2-1; v_gene: TRBV28; abundance: once; CDR3nt: TGTGCCAGCAGTAGGAGGGGAAGCTACAATGAGCAGTTCTTC; CDR3aa: CASSRRGSYNEQFF
d_gene: -; j_gene: TRBJ1-4; v_gene: TRBV28; abundance: -; CDR3nt: TGTGCCAGCAGTTTAGGAGGGGTAGGAAAACTGTTTTTT; CDR3aa: CASSLGGVGKLFF
d_gene: TRBD1; j_gene: TRBJ1-2; v_gene: TRBV5-1; abundance: -; CDR3nt: TGCGCCAGCAGCTTGTTATCCTTGCTCGGGCAGGGGGATGAGTGGAGCTACACCTTC; CDR3aa: CASSLLSLLGQGDEWSYTF
d_gene: TRBD2; j_gene: TRBJ2-1; v_gene: TRBV27; abundance: -; CDR3nt: TGTGCCAGCAGCCCTGGGACTAGCGGTTACTATGAGCAGTTCTTC; CDR3aa: CASSPGTSGYYEQFF
d_gene: TRBD1; j_gene: TRBJ1-5; v_gene: TRBV28; abundance: -; CDR3nt: TGTGCCAGCAGCACTGGACAGGGGGTAGATCAGCCCCAGCATTTT; CDR3aa: CASSTGQGVDQPQHF
d_gene: TRBD1; j_gene: TRBJ2-2; v_gene: TRBV5-6; abundance: -; CDR3nt: TGTGCCAGCAGTTTGGGACAGTGGAACACCGGGGAGCTGTTTTTT; CDR3aa: CASSLGQWNTGELFF
d_gene: -; j_gene: TRBJ2-2; v_gene: TRBV9; abundance: once; CDR3nt: TGTGCCAGCAGCGTAGGGGGTTCTAGGGGCACCGGGGAGCTGTTTTTT; CDR3aa: CASSVGGSRGTGELFF
d_gene: TRBD2; j_gene: TRBJ2-1; v_gene: TRBV6-5; abundance: few; CDR3nt: TGTGCCAGCAAAAGGACTAGCGGGAGGCATGAGCAGTTCTTC; CDR3aa: CASKRTSGRHEQFF
d_gene: TRBD2; j_gene: TRBJ2-7; v_gene: TRBV7-6; abundance: -; CDR3nt: TGTGCCAGCAGCTTGGTGACTAGCGACGAGCAGTACTTC; CDR3aa: CASSLVTSDEQYF
d_gene: -; j_gene: TRBJ2-7; v_gene: TRBV4-3; abundance: few; CDR3nt: TGCGCCAGCAGCCAAGGGGCTGTCTCCTACGAGCAGTACTTC; CDR3aa: CASSQGAVSYEQYF
d_gene: -; j_gene: TRBJ2-7; v_gene: TRBV4-1; abundance: -; CDR3nt: TGCGCCAGCAGTCCGCGACTGCCTTACGAGCAGTACTTC; CDR3aa: CASSPRLPYEQYF
d_gene: -; j_gene: TRBJ2-5; v_gene: TRBV18; abundance: few; CDR3nt: TGTGCCAGCTCACAACAGTTCCAAGAGACCCAGTACTTC; CDR3aa: CASSQQFQETQYF
d_gene: -; j_gene: TRBJ1-1; v_gene: TRBV19; abundance: -; CDR3nt: TGTGCCAGTAGTAGTAGTAGAGGGCCAGGGAACACTGAAGCTTTCTTT; CDR3aa: CASSSSRGPGNTEAFF
d_gene: TRBD1; j_gene: TRBJ2-6; v_gene: TRBV5-1; abundance: -; CDR3nt: TGCGCCAGCAGCTCCAGGGGGTCTGGGGCCAACGTCCTGACTTTC; CDR3aa: CASSSRGSGANVLTF
d_gene: TRBD2; j_gene: TRBJ2-1; v_gene: TRBV5-1; abundance: -; CDR3nt: TGCGCCAGCAGCTATCGGACTAGCGAGAACAATGAGCAGTTCTTC; CDR3aa: CASSYRTSENNEQFF
d_gene: TRBD1; j_gene: TRBJ1-6; v_gene: TRBV4-2; abundance: once; CDR3nt: TGTGCCAGCAGCCAAGATTTCGAGGGGGCCAGTTCACCCCTCCACTTT; CDR3aa: CASSQDFEGASSPLHF
d_gene: TRBD1; j_gene: TRBJ1-6; v_gene: TRBV19; abundance: -; CDR3nt: TGTGCCAGTAGAGGGACAGGGGTGTATAATTCACCCCTCCACTTT; CDR3aa: CASRGTGVYNSPLHF
d_gene: TRBD2; j_gene: TRBJ2-5; v_gene: TRBV7-2; abundance: -; CDR3nt: TGTGCCAGCAGCTTAGCCAGACTAGCGGGAGTTAGCGAGACCCAGTACTTC; CDR3aa: CASSLARLAGVSETQYF
d_gene: -; j_gene: TRBJ1-1; v_gene: TRBV6-5; abundance: -; CDR3nt: TGTGCCAGCAGTCAGGGGAGAACTGAAGCTTTCTTT; CDR3aa: CASSQGRTEAFF
d_gene: -; j_gene: TRBJ2-3; v_gene: TRBV5-8; abundance: -; CDR3nt: TGTGCCAGCAGCTTGGCATTAGCGGCAGATACGCAGTATTTT; CDR3aa: CASSLALAADTQYF
d_gene: TRBD2; j_gene: TRBJ2-1; v_gene: TRBV27; abundance: -; CDR3nt: TGTGCCAGCAGTTTCCTCACCGGGACTAGCGGGAGGTCCTACAATGAGCAGTTCTTC; CDR3aa: CASSFLTGTSGRSYNEQFF
d_gene: TRBD1; j_gene: TRBJ1-5; v_gene: TRBV28; abundance: -; CDR3nt: TGTGCCAGCAGCGCCCAGGGGGGAAGGAGCAATCAGCCCCAGCATTTT; CDR3aa: CASSAQGGRSNQPQHF
d_gene: TRBD2; j_gene: TRBJ2-3; v_gene: TRBV5-1; abundance: few; CDR3nt: TGCGCCAGCACCCCTAGCGGAAACACAGATACGCAGTATTTT; CDR3aa: CASTPSGNTDTQYF